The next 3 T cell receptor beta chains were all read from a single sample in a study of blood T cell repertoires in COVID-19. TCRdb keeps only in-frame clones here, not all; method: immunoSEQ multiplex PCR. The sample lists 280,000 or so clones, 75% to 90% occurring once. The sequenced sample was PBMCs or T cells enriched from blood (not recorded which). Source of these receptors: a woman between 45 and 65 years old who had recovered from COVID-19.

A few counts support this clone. This CDR3 reads CASSYYPQGELFF. CDR3 DNA sequence: TGTGCCAGCAGTTACTATCCCCAGGGGGAGCTGTTTTTT. The genes are TRBV6-5 and TRBJ2-2; no reliable D call. CDR3 size: 13 residues. Trimming took off 1 base at V and 8 bases at J, with 8 bases between the two ends. Per the germline V gene, CDR1 is MNHEY and CDR2 is SVGAGI.

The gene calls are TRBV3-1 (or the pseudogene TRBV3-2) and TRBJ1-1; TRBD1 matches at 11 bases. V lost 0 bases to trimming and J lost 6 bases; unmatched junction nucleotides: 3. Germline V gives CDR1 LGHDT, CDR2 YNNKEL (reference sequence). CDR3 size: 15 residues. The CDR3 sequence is CASSQEGTGGAEAFF. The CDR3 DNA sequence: TGTGCCAGCAGCCAAGAAGGGACAGGGGGGGCTGAAGCTTTCTTT.

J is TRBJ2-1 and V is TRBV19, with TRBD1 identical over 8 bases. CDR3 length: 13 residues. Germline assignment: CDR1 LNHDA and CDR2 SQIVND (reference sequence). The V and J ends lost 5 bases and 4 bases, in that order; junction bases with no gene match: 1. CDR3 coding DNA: TGTGCCAGTAGTGGGACAGGTTACAATGAGCAGTTCTTC. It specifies CASSGTGYNEQFF. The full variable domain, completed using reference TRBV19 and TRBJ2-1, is DGGITQSPKYLFRKEGQNVTLSCEQNLNHDAMYWYRQDPGQGLRLIYYSQIVNDFQKGDIAEGYSVSREKKESFPLTVTSAQKNPTAFYLCASSGTGYNEQFFGPGTRLTVL.